This TCR beta chain derives from a study of T cells in localized non-small cell lung cancer (dated by TCRdb to 2020 to 2022). Notes on the research overall: The study examined T cell repertoires in hundreds of patients with early-stage NSCLC and compared tumors with uninvolved tumor-adjacent lungs. The cohort was made up of around 250 treatment-naive NSCLC patients whose localized lung tumors had been resected. NSCLC patients had a mean age of around 61 years, and fewer than 150 were male and nearly 110 female. What the authors observed across the whole study: Uninvolved tumor-adjacent lung showed the highest T cell clonality, higher than tumor, which suggests more focused antigenic responses in the uninvolved tumor-adjacent lung. Longer overall survival was associated with higher blood T cell density, whereas shorter survival was associated with higher adjacent-lung clonality. Multi-region tumor sequencing was not performed, so intratumor heterogeneity could not be excluded. A median of approximately 55 of the top 100 tumor clones were detected in paired uninvolved adjacent lung, and around 30 of these tumor clones were also found among the top 100 clones of the paired uninvolved adjacent lung. Because the study design was exploratory, TCR variables were selected using unadjusted p-values without false-discovery rate correction.

The immunoSEQ Assay was used to sequence TCR beta CDR3 regions from DNA. For the original study's pipeline: To compute T cell density, TCR beta template counts were normalized to usable DNA, which was estimated by amplifying housekeeping genes. Using the preseqR package, richness was estimated by extrapolating to 120,000 templates for tissue samples and 400,000 templates for PBMC samples. Clonality was defined as one minus Pielou's evenness. Tissue-enriched TCRs were identified through differential abundance testing performed on productive amino-acid clonotypes, with a minimum total count of 5 and an alpha of 0.1. Repertoire overlap between compartments was quantified with the Jaccard Index and Morisita Overlap Index. GLIPH clustered TCR beta CDR3s with public tetramer-defined viral CDR3s; viral motifs required at least three viral sequences plus V-gene enrichment. Sourced from immuneACCESS, this table was stored by TCRdb with only in-frame sequences that have V and J called. A share of the clones is absent; for the studies checked, an unresolved V gene accounts for under half, and the remainder has no known explanation. That table supplies the V and J calls and clone size; D and trimming were determined from the DNA. For this sample there are about 5,400 clones; under 40% appear just once. Clones ranked in the top ten supply 8.2% of the sample.

At diagnosis, peripheral blood, uninvolved tumor-adjacent lung and tumor were collected and stored as a combination of fresh-frozen and FFPE material. This clone was counted a few times. Its antigen is currently not known. No base quality information exists; no much larger clone differs at one position. The germline V gene specifies SGDLS as CDR1 and YYNGEE as CDR2. V lost 1 base and J lost 6 bases; the stretch between them is 13 bases long. The CDR3 goes from the cysteine to the phenylalanine over 14 residues. The kept DNA is CDR3 alone, 42 bases in frame from the first base. The receptor was derived from a male donor aged 60 or older with stage I squamous cell lung carcinoma. Recombination linked TRBV9 to TRBJ1-2, with a tentative D gene TRBD1 over 5 matching bases. Here the sequenced sample was lung tumor tissue, taken before any cancer treatment. The DNA reads as follows: TGTGCCAGCAGCGTAAGCCCGACAGATCATGGCTACACCTTC. It encodes CASSVSPTDHGYTF.